The entry below describes one TCR beta chain. Its matching antigen is unknown. TCRdb's copy holds only in-frame clones and misses some; the assay was immunoSEQ multiplex PCR. This sample yields about 68,000 clones, of which 68% are seen a single time; approximately 6.2% belongs to the top ten. The data are from a study of cytotoxic CD8 clonotypes in ibrutinib-treated CLL. For the study at large: Response sampling came at median roughly a year of treatment, ranging about 6 to 36 months.

General study results and limits: Rare overall, public clonotypes shrank or held steady under therapy.

CDR3 length equals 12 residues. Germline CDR1 is MNHNY and CDR2 is SVGAGI (reference sequence). Trimming shortened V by 1 base and J by 6 bases, and 3 bases separated the two germline ends. The chain joins TRBV6-6 to TRBJ2-2; D remains unclear. This receptor was obtained from a human donor with chronic lymphocytic leukemia. The material sequenced was PBMCs, taken after 12 months of ibrutinib treatment. CDR3 coding DNA: TGTGCCAGCAGTTACTTGGCCGGGGAGCTGTTTTTT. Translated: CASSYLAGELFF.